The sequence of this T cell receptor (beta chain) was determined in a study of shared clonotypes between healthy human individuals. Donors comprised only Caucasian adults living in Nashville, Tennessee. The V segment lost 5 bases and the J segment 3 bases; nucleotides outside the gene matches: 9. The CDR3 sequence is 17 residues long. Germline V lookup: CDR1 SEHNR, CDR2 FQNEAQ (reference sequence). TCRdb's copy holds only in-frame clones and misses some; the assay was immunoSEQ multiplex PCR. The top ten hold approximately 1% of the sample, which has over a million clones, roughly 96% seen once. Sequenced input: naive CD4+ T cells sorted from blood. Subset noted: CD45RA+ positively selected. This sequence was found in a man aged 30 to 45 in good health. The gene calls are TRBV7-9 and TRBJ2-3, with 12 positions matching TRBD2. CDR3 amino acids: CASSDTSGGMKTDTQYF. CDR3 bases: TGTGCCAGCAGCGACACTAGCGGGGGGATGAAGACAGATACGCAGTATTTT.